Listed below are T cell receptor beta chains from one sample, sequenced in a study of T cells in Graves' hyperthyroidism and ophthalmopathy. Each CDR3 protein is one row after TCRdb ran MiXCR on the multiplex PCR reads. The table records 600,000 to 650,000 distinct CDR3 sequences, around 20% of them present only once. The source material was blood. The receptors come from a man younger than 40 with Graves' ophthalmopathy. Both conserved end residues are part of each CDR3. A D gene is named only where the DNA matches it firmly. Some rows mark clone size as missing; the rest say once, few, many or name a class of expanded clone.

V	J	D	size	CDR3	DNA
TRBV29-1	TRBJ2-7	.	.	CSVEDGAYEQYF	TGCAGCGTTGAAGACGGCGCCTACGAGCAGTACTTC
TRBV20-1	TRBJ2-1	TRBD2	few	CSAPTSGRIGEQFF	TGCAGTGCTCCCACTAGCGGGAGGATAGGTGAGCAGTTCTTC
TRBV7-8	TRBJ2-7	.	many	CASSPSRARYEQYF	TGTGCCAGCAGTCCTTCGAGGGCGCGGTACGAGCAGTACTTC
TRBV19	TRBJ2-2	.	.	CASSILPLVFPNTGELFF	TGTGCCAGTAGTATACTCCCATTAGTTTTTCCGAACACCGGGGAGCTGTTTTTT
TRBV4-2	TRBJ1-1	TRBD1	.	CASSQDRGMAEAFF	TGTGCCAGCAGCCAAGACAGGGGGATGGCTGAAGCTTTCTTT
TRBV3-1	TRBJ1-2	.	few	CASSARDFASGYTF	TGTGCCAGCAGCGCCCGGGACTTCGCGAGTGGCTACACCTTC
TRBV20-1	TRBJ1-5	TRBD1	.	CSARGDREQGQPQHF	TGCAGTGCTAGGGGGGACAGAGAACAAGGGCAGCCCCAGCATTTT
TRBV6-1	TRBJ2-1	.	.	CASSDRPRNEQFF	TGTGCCAGCAGTGACAGGCCTCGCAATGAGCAGTTCTTC
TRBV2	TRBJ2-3	TRBD2	.	CASEREGVSDTQYF	TGTGCCTCCGAGCGGGAGGGGGTCTCAGATACGCAGTATTTT
TRBV4-3	TRBJ1-3	TRBD1	.	CASSQIGTGGNTIYF	TGCGCCAGCAGCCAAATCGGGACAGGTGGAAACACCATATATTTT
TRBV28	TRBJ2-3	.	many	CASSPGSVDTQYF	TGTGCCAGCAGTCCCGGGTCAGTCGATACGCAGTATTTT
TRBV19	TRBJ2-4	.	few	CASSEDRVGSAKNIQYF	TGTGCCAGTAGTGAGGACCGCGTGGGCAGTGCCAAAAACATTCAGTACTTC
TRBV18	TRBJ1-1	.	few	CASSPGKGEAFF	TGTGCCAGCTCACCGGGAAAGGGTGAAGCTTTCTTT
TRBV2	TRBJ1-2	.	.	CANQPAVVSYTF	TGTGCCAACCAGCCGGCAGTCGTAAGCTACACCTTC
TRBV28	TRBJ2-7	.	many	CASSLEGFIDEQYF	TGTGCCAGCAGTTTAGAGGGGTTCATCGACGAGCAGTACTTC
TRBV6-1	TRBJ2-7	.	many	CASSESWANYEQYF	TGTGCCAGCAGTGAAAGTTGGGCCAACTACGAGCAGTACTTC
TRBV28	TRBJ2-7	.	many	CASRSTDEQYF	TGTGCCAGCAGGTCGACAGACGAGCAGTACTTC
TRBV20-1	TRBJ2-6	.	few	CSASDGISGANVLTF	TGCAGTGCTAGTGACGGGATCTCTGGGGCCAACGTCCTGACTTTC
TRBV5-1	TRBJ2-5	TRBD2	few	CASSLGYATSGKETQYF	TGCGCCAGCAGCTTAGGTTATGCGACTAGCGGGAAAGAGACCCAGTACTTC
TRBV12-3/TRBV12-4	TRBJ1-6	TRBD1	.	CASSPPTGKVAPLHF	TGTGCCAGCAGCCCCCCGACAGGGAAGGTGGCACCCCTCCACTTT
TRBV12-3/TRBV12-4	TRBJ2-7	TRBD1	many	CASSRQGSLYEQYF	TGTGCCAGCAGTCGACAGGGGTCCCTCTACGAGCAGTACTTC
TRBV9	TRBJ1-2	.	.	CASSGSTMSGRSFYGYTF	TGTGCCAGCAGCGGATCCACTATGAGCGGGAGGAGTTTTTATGGCTACACCTTC
TRBV30	TRBJ2-2	.	.	CAWSVSQELFF	TGTGCCTGGAGTGTATCTCAAGAGCTGTTTTTT
TRBV28	TRBJ2-2	.	few	CASSFTSRVVTGELFF	TGTGCCAGCAGTTTCACTTCACGAGTAGTCACCGGGGAGCTGTTTTTT
TRBV6-1	TRBJ1-5	TRBD1	many	CASSEWNRGGNQPQHF	TGTGCCAGCAGTGAATGGAACAGGGGAGGCAATCAGCCCCAGCATTTT
TRBV19	TRBJ1-1	.	few	CASSKPGHGNTEAFF	TGTGCCAGTAGTAAACCGGGACACGGGAACACTGAAGCTTTCTTT
TRBV10-3	TRBJ2-5	.	few	CAISEPGGTADF	TGTGCCATCAGTGAGCCAGGGGGGACAGCCGACTTC
TRBV5-1	TRBJ2-7	.	.	CASSSSGTEIYEQYF	TGCGCCAGCAGCTCATCCGGGACCGAAATCTACGAGCAGTACTTC
TRBV11-2	TRBJ2-1	.	.	CASTKDILKQFF	TGTGCCAGCACCAAGGACATTCTTAAGCAGTTCTTC
TRBV14	TRBJ2-4	TRBD1	few	CASSQMGDRDQNIQYF	TGTGCCAGCAGCCAAATGGGGGACAGGGACCAAAACATTCAGTACTTC
TRBV24-1	TRBJ2-2	.	.	CATEGTANTGELFF	TGTGCCACCGAAGGGACCGCGAACACCGGGGAGCTGTTTTTT
TRBV28	TRBJ2-3	.	few	CASRVPVGADTQYF	TGTGCCAGCAGAGTCCCGGTCGGGGCAGATACGCAGTATTTT
TRBV30	TRBJ2-1	.	.	CAWTNGVSSYNEQFF	TGTGCCTGGACAAACGGGGTAAGCTCCTACAATGAGCAGTTCTTC
TRBV6-5	TRBJ1-6	.	.	CASSYPGRPLHF	TGTGCCAGCAGTTACCCCGGGAGACCCCTCCACTTT
TRBV28	TRBJ1-2	.	.	CASSLSQGGYGYTF	TGTGCCAGCAGTTTATCCCAGGGCGGCTATGGCTACACCTTC
TRBV20-1	TRBJ2-7	.	.	CSARDPGVGQYF	TGCAGTGCTAGAGATCCCGGCGTCGGGCAGTACTTC
TRBV6-4	TRBJ2-2	TRBD1	.	CASGTGGTGELFF	TGTGCCAGCGGGACAGGGGGCACCGGGGAGCTGTTTTTT
TRBV18	TRBJ2-3	.	.	CASSPVGADTQYF	TGTGCCAGCTCACCTGTAGGGGCAGATACGCAGTATTTT